This TCR beta chain appears in the sequencing data of a study of shared clonotypes between healthy human individuals. Overall study: The donor pool was made up of two women and three men aged 18 to 49. The study's findings and limits: The authors sampled blood alone, and tissue repertoires likely differ.

Details on this clone: What it recognizes is unknown.

The CDR3 extends over 16 amino acids. Per germline, CDR1 ENHRY and CDR2 SYGVKD. V dropped 2 bases and J dropped 4; count of bases not matched to a gene: 5. The naive CD8 subset, CD45RO-negative cells positively selected for CCR7, excluded terminally differentiated effector memory CD45RA+ cells. Profiled with immunoSEQ multiplex PCR; TCRdb holds only in-frame clones, not every one. The sample holds more than 2 million clones, just over 90% seen once. This rearrangement joins TRBV10-3 to TRBJ2-7, with TRBD2 identical over 13 bases. The sequence came from a man between 18 and 29 years old in good health. Some clones in this sample may be carry-over from other donors' samples. Sequenced sample: naive CD8+ T cells from PBMCs. The CDR3 region is CAISEGLGLAGYEQYF. DNA of the CDR3: TGTGCCATCAGTGAGGGATTGGGACTAGCGGGATACGAGCAGTACTTC.